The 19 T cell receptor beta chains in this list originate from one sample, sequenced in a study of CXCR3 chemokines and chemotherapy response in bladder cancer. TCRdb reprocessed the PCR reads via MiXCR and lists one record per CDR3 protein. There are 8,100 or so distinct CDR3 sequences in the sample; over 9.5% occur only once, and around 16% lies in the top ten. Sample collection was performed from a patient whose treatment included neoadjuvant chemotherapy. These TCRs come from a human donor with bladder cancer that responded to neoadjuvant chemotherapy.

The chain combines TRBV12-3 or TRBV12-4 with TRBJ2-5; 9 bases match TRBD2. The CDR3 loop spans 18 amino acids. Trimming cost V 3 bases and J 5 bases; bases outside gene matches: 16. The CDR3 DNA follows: TGTGCCAGCAGTTTTAGCGGCGGGGGGGTGTTTATTGGGGAGACCCAGTACTTC. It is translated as CASSFSGGGVFIGETQYF.

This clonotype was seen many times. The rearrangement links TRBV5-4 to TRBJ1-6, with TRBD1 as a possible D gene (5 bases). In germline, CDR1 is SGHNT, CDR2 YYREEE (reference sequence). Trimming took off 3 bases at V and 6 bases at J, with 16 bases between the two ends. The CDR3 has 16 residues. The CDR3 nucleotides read TGTGCCAGCAGCTCCCGGGGTGGGGGAATTAATTCACCCCTCCACTTT. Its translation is CASSSRGGGINSPLHF.

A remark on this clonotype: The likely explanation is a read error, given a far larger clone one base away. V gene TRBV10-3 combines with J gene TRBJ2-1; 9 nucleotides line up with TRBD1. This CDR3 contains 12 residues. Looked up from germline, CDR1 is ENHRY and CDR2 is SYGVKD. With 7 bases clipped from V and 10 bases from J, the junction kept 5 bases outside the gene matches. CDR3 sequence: CAIMGQGNEQFF. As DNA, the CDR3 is TGTGCCATCATGGGACAGGGTAACGAGCAGTTCTTC.

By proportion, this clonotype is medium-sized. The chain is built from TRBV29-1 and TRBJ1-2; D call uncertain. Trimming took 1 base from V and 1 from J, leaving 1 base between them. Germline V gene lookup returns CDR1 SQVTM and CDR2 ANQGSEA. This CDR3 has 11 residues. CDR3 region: CSVEVNYGYTF. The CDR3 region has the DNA TGCAGCGTTGAAGTTAACTATGGCTACACCTTC.

This CDR3 is CSAVGTVGWETQYF. The CDR3, as DNA: TGCAGTGCCGTAGGGACGGTTGGGTGGGAGACCCAGTACTTC. This chain connects TRBV20-1 to TRBJ2-5; D is tentatively TRBD1 or TRBD2 (5 bases each). The CDR3 loop spans 14 amino acids. Between the trimmed V and J ends, which lost 6 bases and 5 bases, there was a span of 19 bases. Per the germline V gene, CDR1 is DFQATT and CDR2 is SNEGSKA (reference sequence).

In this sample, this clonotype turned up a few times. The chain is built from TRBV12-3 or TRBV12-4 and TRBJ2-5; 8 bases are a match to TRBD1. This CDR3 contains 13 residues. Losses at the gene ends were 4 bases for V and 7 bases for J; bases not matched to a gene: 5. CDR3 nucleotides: TGTGCCAGCAGTTCCCAGGGGGCCGGGACCCAGTACTTC. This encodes CASSSQGAGTQYF.

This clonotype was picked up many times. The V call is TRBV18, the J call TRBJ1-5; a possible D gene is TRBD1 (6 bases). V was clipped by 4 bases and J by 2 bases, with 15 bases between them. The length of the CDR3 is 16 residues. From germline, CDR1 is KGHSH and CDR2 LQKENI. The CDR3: CASSLGQPRGNQPQHF. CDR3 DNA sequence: TGTGCCAGCTCACTTGGACAGCCAAGAGGCAATCAGCCCCAGCATTTT.

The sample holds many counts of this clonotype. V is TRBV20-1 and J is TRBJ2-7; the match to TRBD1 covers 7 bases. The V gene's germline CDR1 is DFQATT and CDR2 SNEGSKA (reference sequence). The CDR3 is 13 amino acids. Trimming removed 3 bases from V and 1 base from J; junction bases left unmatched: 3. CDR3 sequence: CSASPGQSYEQYF. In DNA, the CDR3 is TGCAGTGCTAGTCCGGGACAGTCCTACGAGCAGTACTTC.

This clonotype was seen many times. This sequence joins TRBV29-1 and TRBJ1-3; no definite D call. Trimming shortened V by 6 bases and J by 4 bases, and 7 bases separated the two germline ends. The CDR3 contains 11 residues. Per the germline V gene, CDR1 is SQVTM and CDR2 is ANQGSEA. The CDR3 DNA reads TGCAGCGTGGTCCTCGGAAACACCATATATTTT. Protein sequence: CSVVLGNTIYF.

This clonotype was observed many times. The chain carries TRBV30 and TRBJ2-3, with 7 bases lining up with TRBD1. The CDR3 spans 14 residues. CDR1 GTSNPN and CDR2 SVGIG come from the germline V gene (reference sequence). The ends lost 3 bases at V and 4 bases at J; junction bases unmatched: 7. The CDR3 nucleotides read TGTGCCTGGAGACAGGGGCTCATTGCAGATACGCAGTATTTT. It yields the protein CAWRQGLIADTQYF.

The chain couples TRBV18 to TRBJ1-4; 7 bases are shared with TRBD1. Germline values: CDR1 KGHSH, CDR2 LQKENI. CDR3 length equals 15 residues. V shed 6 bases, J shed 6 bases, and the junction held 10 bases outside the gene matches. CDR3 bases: TGTGCCAGCTCCCGCGGGACAGATCAATATGAAAAACTGTTTTTT. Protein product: CASSRGTDQYEKLFF.

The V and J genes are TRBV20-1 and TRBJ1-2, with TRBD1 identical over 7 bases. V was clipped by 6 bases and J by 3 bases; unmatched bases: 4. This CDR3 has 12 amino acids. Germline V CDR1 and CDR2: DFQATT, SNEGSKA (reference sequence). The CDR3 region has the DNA TGCAGTGCGACCGGGACAGACTATGGCTACACCTTC. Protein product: CSATGTDYGYTF.

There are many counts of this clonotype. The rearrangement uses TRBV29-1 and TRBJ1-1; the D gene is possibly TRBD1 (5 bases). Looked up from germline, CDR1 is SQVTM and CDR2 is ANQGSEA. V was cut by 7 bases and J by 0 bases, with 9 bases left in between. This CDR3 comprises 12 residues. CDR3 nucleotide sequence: TGCAGCGGGGGCCACATGAACACTGAAGCTTTCTTT. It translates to CSGGHMNTEAFF.

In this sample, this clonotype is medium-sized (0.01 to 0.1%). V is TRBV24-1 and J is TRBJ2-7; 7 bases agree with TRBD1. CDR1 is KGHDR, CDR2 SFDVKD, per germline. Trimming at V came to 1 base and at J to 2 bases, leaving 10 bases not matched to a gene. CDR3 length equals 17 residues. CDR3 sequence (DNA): TGTGCCACCAGTGATTTTCATCGGCCACAGGGGACCTACGAGCAGTACTTC. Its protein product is CATSDFHRPQGTYEQYF.

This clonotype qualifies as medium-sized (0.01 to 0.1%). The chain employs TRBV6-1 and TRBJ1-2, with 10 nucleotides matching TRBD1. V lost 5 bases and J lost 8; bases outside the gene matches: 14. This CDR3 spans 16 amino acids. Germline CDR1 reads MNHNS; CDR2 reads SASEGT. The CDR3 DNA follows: TGTGCCAGCAGTTACGACCCCCGGGACAGGGGTGGGGGCTACACCTTC. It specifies CASSYDPRDRGGGYTF.

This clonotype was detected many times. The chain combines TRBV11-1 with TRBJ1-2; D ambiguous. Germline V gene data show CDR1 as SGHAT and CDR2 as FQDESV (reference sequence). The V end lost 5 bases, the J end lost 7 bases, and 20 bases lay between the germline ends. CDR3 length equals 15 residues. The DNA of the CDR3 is TGTGCCAGCAGCCAACCCGGCATGGGCACTTCTGGCTACACCTTC. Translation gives CASSQPGMGTSGYTF.

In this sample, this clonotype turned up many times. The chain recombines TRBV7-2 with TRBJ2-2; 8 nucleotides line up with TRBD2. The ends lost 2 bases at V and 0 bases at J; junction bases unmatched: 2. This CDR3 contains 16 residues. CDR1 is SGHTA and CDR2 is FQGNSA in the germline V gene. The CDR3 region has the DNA TGTGCCAGCAGCTTAACCGGGGGGGCGAACACCGGGGAGCTGTTTTTT. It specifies CASSLTGGANTGELFF.

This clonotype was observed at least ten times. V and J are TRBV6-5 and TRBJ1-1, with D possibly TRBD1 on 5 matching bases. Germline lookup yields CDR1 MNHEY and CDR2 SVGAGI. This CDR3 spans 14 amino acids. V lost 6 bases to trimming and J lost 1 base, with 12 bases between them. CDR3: CASSRGGGNTEAFF. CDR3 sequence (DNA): TGTGCCAGCAGCCGGGGGGGGGGGAACACTGAAGCTTTCTTT.

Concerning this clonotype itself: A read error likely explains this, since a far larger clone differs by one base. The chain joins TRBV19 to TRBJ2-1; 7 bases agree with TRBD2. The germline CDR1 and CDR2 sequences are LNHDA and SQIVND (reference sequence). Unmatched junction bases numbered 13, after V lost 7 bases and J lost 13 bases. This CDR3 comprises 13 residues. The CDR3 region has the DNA TGTGCCAGTAACCGAGGAGGGAGGGAGACCCAGTTCTTC. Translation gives CASNRGGRETQFF.